These T cell receptor beta chains were read from a single sample in a study of blood T cells in healthy people across ages. Each CDR3 protein gets one entry after TCRdb re-called the 5' RACE reads with MiXCR. This sample yields around 1,000,000 distinct CDR3 sequences, of which roughly a quarter are seen a single time; around 0.75% belongs to the top ten. Another study also made use of these data, one on T cells of mothers and their children.

The sequenced material came from blood. Source of these receptors: a girl aged 2 to 10 in good health. The CDR3 runs from the conserved cysteine through the conserved F or W. The D gene is left open where the match is weak. Size is stated for part of the rows, as once, few or many counts, or as a class when the clone is expanded.

V gene	clone size	J gene	D gene	CDR3 protein	CDR3 DNA
TRBV20-1	few	TRBJ1-2	TRBD1	CSARTTGDYFYTF	TGCAGTGCTAGAACGACAGGGGATTATTTTTACACCTTC
TRBV14	-	TRBJ1-3	-	CASSQFSGNTIYF	TGTGCCAGCAGCCAATTCTCTGGAAACACCATATATTTT
TRBV5-1	-	TRBJ2-1	TRBD1	CASSGPGGQGGDEQFF	TGCGCCAGCAGCGGACCCGGAGGACAGGGGGGAGATGAGCAGTTCTTC
TRBV7-6	-	TRBJ1-4	-	CASSLQPSELFF	TGTGCCAGCAGCTTGCAGCCCTCCGAACTGTTTTTT
TRBV5-6	few	TRBJ2-7	-	CASMGRKSHEQYF	TGTGCCAGCATGGGCAGGAAGTCCCACGAGCAGTACTTC
TRBV12-3/TRBV12-4	-	TRBJ2-1	-	CASSPQGLQTDNEQFF	TGTGCCAGCAGTCCCCAGGGACTCCAGACGGACAATGAGCAGTTCTTC
TRBV4-1	-	TRBJ1-1	-	CASSQLTSRREAEAFF	TGCGCCAGCAGCCAATTAACGAGTAGGAGGGAGGCTGAAGCTTTCTTT
TRBV12-3/TRBV12-4	-	TRBJ2-5	-	CASSMLAEQETQYF	TGTGCCAGCAGTATGCTCGCTGAACAAGAGACCCAGTACTTC
TRBV5-1	few	TRBJ2-3	TRBD1	CASSFRDRGTDTQYF	TGCGCCAGCAGCTTTAGGGACAGGGGAACAGATACGCAGTATTTT
TRBV6-5	few	TRBJ2-5	-	CASSFARQETQYF	TGTGCCAGCAGTTTCGCCAGACAGGAGACCCAGTACTTC
TRBV5-4	-	TRBJ2-7	-	CASSFHGPTYEQYF	TGTGCCAGCAGCTTTCACGGCCCTACCTACGAGCAGTACTTC
TRBV29-1	few	TRBJ2-5	TRBD1	CSGGGTGGAPGKQYF	TGCAGCGGAGGTGGGACAGGGGGCGCCCCGGGGAAGCAGTACTTC
TRBV28	-	TRBJ2-1	-	CASSLSPKDYNEQFF	TGTGCCAGCAGTTTGAGCCCGAAGGATTACAATGAGCAGTTCTTC
TRBV28	few	TRBJ2-7	-	CASSQTGAQKGYEQYF	TGTGCCAGCAGCCAAACTGGCGCACAAAAAGGCTACGAGCAGTACTTC
TRBV29-1	-	TRBJ1-2	-	CSVLLGGINYGCTF	-
TRBV19	-	TRBJ1-1	-	CASTQRFEGAFF	TGTGCCAGTACCCAACGATTTGAGGGGGCTTTCTTT
TRBV20-1	few	TRBJ2-7	-	CSARDPFELSAYEQYF	TGCAGTGCTAGAGATCCCTTTGAGCTTTCGGCATACGAGCAGTACTTC
TRBV5-5	-	TRBJ1-2	-	CASSLTGTVDGYTF	TGTGCCAGCAGCCTCACCGGGACTGTCGATGGCTACACCTTC
TRBV28	-	TRBJ2-1	-	CASSFPPLGGDRYNEQFF	TGTGCCAGCAGTTTCCCCCCACTTGGCGGAGACCGCTACAATGAGCAGTTCTTC
TRBV25-1	-	TRBJ2-5	-	CASSGRRQETQYF	TGTGCCAGCAGTGGGAGAAGGCAAGAGACCCAGTACTTC
TRBV10-3	-	TRBJ2-7	TRBD1	CAISEPMTGIYEQYF	TGTGCCATCAGTGAGCCGATGACAGGGATTTACGAGCAGTACTTC
TRBV7-8	-	TRBJ2-7	-	CASSYTAYEQYF	TGTGCCAGCAGCTATACAGCCTACGAGCAGTACTTC
TRBV5-1	-	TRBJ2-7	-	CASSLGSQAYEQYF	TGCGCCAGCAGCTTGGGGTCCCAGGCCTACGAGCAGTACTTC
TRBV12-3/TRBV12-4	-	TRBJ2-3	TRBD2	CASSRRLAGTDTQYF	TGTGCCAGCAGCCGTAGACTAGCGGGAACAGATACGCAGTATTTT
TRBV5-6	few	TRBJ2-7	-	CASSFGQGLTYEQYF	TGTGCCAGCAGCTTCGGGCAGGGGCTAACCTACGAGCAGTACTTC
TRBV5-1	few	TRBJ1-3	-	CASSFTGTTSLETQYF	TGCGCCAGCAGCTTTACCGGGACGACCTCTCTGGAAACACAGTATTTT
TRBV6-5	-	TRBJ2-3	-	CASRLVGGSDTQYF	TGTGCCAGCAGACTTGTCGGCGGAAGTGATACGCAGTATTTT
TRBV21-1	few	TRBJ1-5	-	CASSKVVLRQPQHF	TGTGCCAGCAGCAAAGTGGTCCTACGGCAGCCCCAGCATTTT
TRBV10-3	-	TRBJ1-1	-	CAISEEQNTYTEAFF	TGTGCCATCAGTGAGGAGCAGAATACCTACACTGAAGCTTTCTTT
TRBV2	-	TRBJ1-2	-	CASSERTDYGYTF	TGTGCCAGCAGTGAACGGACAGACTATGGCTACACCTTC
TRBV20-1	few	TRBJ2-5	-	CSARSSIRWDPGETQYF	TGCAGTGCTCGCTCTTCAATCCGGTGGGACCCCGGGGAGACCCAGTACTTC
TRBV7-9	few	TRBJ2-1	TRBD1	CASRDDRDEQFF	TGTGCCAGCAGAGACGACAGGGACGAGCAGTTCTTC
TRBV15	many	TRBJ2-7	-	CATSNEAYEQYF	TGTGCCACCAGCAACGAGGCGTACGAGCAGTACTTC
TRBV7-8	-	TRBJ2-7	-	CASSLPSVDEQYF	TGTGCCAGCAGCTTACCTAGCGTCGACGAGCAGTACTTC
TRBV18	few	TRBJ2-3	-	CASSNSPQGTDTQYF	TGTGCCAGCTCAAACTCACCGCAGGGTACAGATACGCAGTATTTT
TRBV6-5	few	TRBJ1-3	-	CASRMADRNTIYF	TGTGCCAGCAGGATGGCTGATAGAAACACCATATATTTT
TRBV9	few	TRBJ2-2	-	CASSVAPGQSAGELFF	TGTGCCAGCAGCGTGGCCCCGGGACAAAGCGCCGGGGAGCTGTTTTTT
TRBV27	-	TRBJ2-1	-	CAGSSLTGTSYNEQFF	TGTGCCGGCAGTTCACTCACAGGGACGAGCTACAATGAGCAGTTCTTC
TRBV12-3/TRBV12-4	-	TRBJ1-2	-	CASSLGSFDVGGRGYTF	TGTGCCAGCAGTTTAGGTTCCTTCGACGTAGGGGGGAGAGGCTACACCTTC
TRBV29-1	-	TRBJ2-2	-	CSVTGHLNTGELFF	TGCAGCGTCACGGGACACTTAAACACCGGGGAGCTGTTTTTT
TRBV4-3	-	TRBJ1-1	-	CASSQDNRLNTEAFF	TGCGCCAGCAGCCAAGATAATCGGTTGAACACTGAAGCTTTCTTT
TRBV5-1	-	TRBJ1-2	TRBD1	CASSFPDRDYGYTF	TGCGCCAGCAGCTTCCCGGACAGGGACTATGGCTACACCTTC
TRBV28	few	TRBJ2-7	-	CASSDAGIYEQYF	TGTGCCAGCAGCGATGCAGGGATCTACGAGCAGTACTTC
TRBV6-1	many	TRBJ2-2	-	CASSDRAGELFF	TGTGCCAGCAGTGATCGCGCCGGGGAGCTGTTTTTT
TRBV24-1	few	TRBJ2-1	-	CATSEAGPPTKQFF	TGTGCCACCAGTGAGGCGGGGCCGCCTACTAAGCAGTTCTTC
TRBV12-3/TRBV12-4	-	TRBJ2-5	TRBD2	CASSLVVAGKETQYF	TGTGCCAGCAGTTTGGTGGTAGCGGGGAAAGAGACCCAGTACTTC
TRBV12-3/TRBV12-4	-	TRBJ1-5	-	CASSATIWGGDQPQHF	TGTGCCAGCAGTGCCACAATCTGGGGTGGGGATCAGCCCCAGCATTTT